This T cell receptor beta chain was documented in a study of CD8 T cells in Susac syndrome (dated by TCRdb to about 2019). Regarding the research as a whole: Among the sequenced Susac syndrome patients, about six had clinically active disease and roughly eight were in clinical remission. At blood withdrawal, Susac syndrome patients were either therapy-naive, taking corticosteroids (in some cases with IVIg as well), or taking IVIg alone. The study used repertoire sequencing to test whether antigen drove CD8+ T cell activation and differentiation in Susac syndrome. The full study reports these points: The number of individuals in the TCR sequencing and HLA analysis was recognized as being relatively small. No clonal expansion was detected in the CD4+ T cell repertoire of Susac syndrome patients.

The CDR3 holds 16 amino acids from the cysteine to the phenylalanine. Left in the record is the CDR3 DNA by itself, 48 bases read in frame from the first base. In the germline V gene, CDR1 corresponds to SGHAT and CDR2 to FQNNGV. Trimming leaves V shorter by 5 bases and J shorter by 0 bases, with the junction holding 6 bases beyond the gene matches. As concerns this clonotype: This receptor's antigen is unknown. Qualities for individual bases were not recorded, and no much larger clone is one base off.

RNA was extracted with the RNeasy kit and roughly 0.45 to 1 ug was reverse transcribed using random hexamers. The immunoSEQ multiplex PCR assay, covering 54 Vbeta and 13 Jbeta segments, was used to amplify TCR beta CDR3 regions. PCR amplification bias was corrected by using a synthetic template baseline for primer optimization and computational correction. As for the authors' bioinformatics: Reads were assigned to V, D and J genes according to IMGT and analyzed in immunoSEQ Analyzer, with only productive sequences retained. Clonality was computed as one minus Shannon entropy normalized by log2 of the number of productive unique sequences. For each patient and control, public and private clones were evaluated within the 100 most prevalent clones. Clones were defined as Susac-specific when absent from the healthy and MS cohorts, from approximately 1,100 published viral clones and from other ImmuneACCESS disease sequences. The public reads were quality trimmed at Q25 with fastp and then assembled into clones with MiXCR by TCRdb, keeping productive beta chains. When rows share a CDR3 protein, they turn into one entry using the most common DNA and genes. The V and J calls, along with clone size, are taken from TCRdb and not from the paper's own processing. This sample is represented by more than 100,000 distinct CDR3 sequences; over 90% of them were singletons. The ten largest clones capture more than 0.12% of the sample.

Peripheral blood CD8+ and CD4+ T cells from healthy donors, Susac syndrome patients and multiple sclerosis patients were profiled by high-throughput TCR beta sequencing. The Susac syndrome patients fulfilled recently defined diagnostic criteria for definite or probable disease. Bulk CD8+ and CD4+ T cells were purified by magnetic negative isolation, whereas CD8+ TEMRA cells were enriched by FACS. Blood was drawn into EDTA tubes, processed within 24 hours, and PBMCs were isolated by density gradient centrifugation. PBMCs intended for TCR sequencing were frozen in liquid nitrogen and were later thawed in a 37 degrees C water bath. The sorted or isolated CD4+, CD8+ and CD8+ TEMRA cells reached a purity of at least 90%.

The TCR was taken from a human donor with Susac syndrome. Input material: CD4+ T cells from PBMCs. The rearranged chain carries TRBV11-2 and TRBJ2-1; 8 central nucleotides agree with TRBD2. CDR3 region: CASSAVAGSSYNEQFF. The nucleotide sequence is given as TGTGCCAGCAGCGCAGTAGCGGGAAGCTCCTACAATGAGCAGTTCTTC.